This T cell receptor (beta chain) derives from a study of T cells in Graves' hyperthyroidism and ophthalmopathy. Study-wide findings and caveats: Median prediction lead before ophthalmopathy onset was around 6.9 months with the model.

The length of the CDR3 is 14 residues. Germline values: CDR1 LNHNV, CDR2 YYDKDF (reference sequence). The V end was cut by 3 bases, the J end by 4 bases, with 12 bases between. The source material, RNA transcripts, was used to amplify TCR beta CDR3 regions. The TCR CDR3 was amplified in a first-round RT-PCR using the HTBI primer set. TCRdb re-analysed the multiplex PCR reads in MiXCR, keeping a single row per CDR3 protein. Among around 540,000 distinct CDR3 sequences listed, roughly 50% were seen once. Comments on this clonotype: Antigen unknown.

This receptor was identified in a woman younger than 30 with Graves' hyperthyroidism. The V call is TRBV15, the J call TRBJ1-1; a weak D match, TRBD1 (6 bases). The sequenced sample was peripheral blood or thyroid tissue (not recorded which). This CDR3 is CATSSDGQSTEAFF. DNA of the CDR3: TGTGCCACCAGCAGTGACGGACAGAGCACTGAAGCTTTCTTT. Drawing the rest from reference TRBV15 and TRBJ1-1, the complete variable domain is DAMVIQNPRYQVTQFGKPVTLSCSQTLNHNVMYWYQQKSSQAPKLLFHYYDKDFNNEADTPDNFQSRRPNTSFCFLDIRSPGLGDTAMYLCATSSDGQSTEAFFGQGTRLTVV.